The source of this T cell receptor (beta chain) is a study of blood T cell repertoires in COVID-19. Germline lookup yields CDR1 PRHDT and CDR2 FYEKMQ (reference sequence). The CDR3 is 13 residues long. V was trimmed by 5 bases and J by 5 bases, leaving 12 bases between them. This table comes from immunoSEQ multiplex PCR, and its TCRdb copy is limited to in-frame clones, with some not included. Counted here are a few hundred thousand clones, about 91% occurring once; the ten biggest clones make up 2% to 3%. The source is a person under 30 with COVID-19, enrolled during active disease. V gene TRBV13 combines with J gene TRBJ2-5; D is perhaps TRBD1 (5 bases). The sample comprised peripheral blood. The chain's CDR3 is CASSLTDSETQYF. Here the CDR3 DNA reads TGTGCCAGCAGCCTGACAGATTCGGAGACCCAGTACTTC.